This T cell receptor beta chain was captured by sequencing in a study of regulatory T cells in long-lasting Graves disease. This clonotype was seen many times. Its antigen is as yet unknown. Study results and limitations: The study found TRBV28, TRBJ1-2 and TRBJ2-5 favored in persistent disease.

The time point here: newly diagnosed GD, antithyroid drugs for less than 3 months. The TCR library was prepared using RNA isolated from PBMCs. The authors built TCR beta libraries using iRepertoire HTBI primers and Arm-PCR of CDR3 regions. Source study methods: Identification of gene segments yielded some 62 TRBV and about 15 TRBJ across samples. TCRdb re-called the multiplex PCR reads through MiXCR, storing one row per CDR3 protein. The V and J calls follow TCRdb's processing rather than the paper's. The table records under 250,000 distinct CDR3 sequences, around 20% of them present only once. The CDR3 spans 14 residues. V lost 3 bases and J lost 1, with 9 bases in between. Germline values: CDR1 SNHLY, CDR2 FYNNEI.

This sequence joins TRBV2 and TRBJ2-5; D is unresolved. Sequencing used peripheral blood mononuclear cells (PBMCs), obtained at new diagnosis, from a patient treated with antithyroid drugs. The TCR sequence derives from a female donor with Graves disease. The CDR3 nucleotides are TGTGCCAGCAGTGAGGGGTATCGCCAAGAGACCCAGTACTTC. Protein: CASSEGYRQETQYF.